A single T cell receptor beta chain is shown here with its context. The antigen remains undetermined. Method: immunoSEQ multiplex PCR; TCRdb's copy keeps in-frame clones and lacks some. This sample has about 3,700 clones; about three quarters occur once, and the top ten carry roughly half. The sample belongs to a study of lymphopenia after photon versus proton radiotherapy. The CDR3 sequence is 16 residues long. CDR1 and CDR2 (germline): SGDLS, YYNGEE. The V gene end was trimmed by 3 bases and the J gene end by 3 bases; junction bases not matched to a gene: 11. Study conclusions and caveats: Larger post-nadir TCR diversity loss correlated inversely with survival in deceased patients. After the lymphocyte nadir, photon-treated repertoires showed oligoclonal expansion, especially of CD8+ Temra cells. Proton therapy kept repertoires fairly stable, unlike photons, which gained effector/memory cells. Better survival with proton therapy was suggested as possible, not demonstrated.

The receptor was isolated from a man aged 80 or over with esophageal cancer. Sequences were derived from peripheral blood, sampled from a patient treated with proton-based radiotherapy. The chain is built from TRBV9 and TRBJ2-5; the match to TRBD1 covers 7 bases. For the CDR3, the DNA is TGTGCCAGCAGCGCGGTGACAGGGTGGGGGAAAGAGACCCAGTACTTC. Amino acids: CASSAVTGWGKETQYF.